These 13 T cell receptor beta chains were sequenced from one sample in a study of OX40 agonist ivuxolimab in advanced cancers. Profiling relied on immunoSEQ multiplex PCR, and the TCRdb table lists in-frame clones only, not all of them. The sample has 34,000 or so clones, around 81% seen once. The input for sequencing was CD4+ or CD8+ T cells sorted from blood, taken in a trial of the OX40 agonist ivuxolimab. All receptors come from an adult with an advanced solid tumor such as melanoma, head and neck, liver or kidney cancer.

V gene TRBV5-4 combines with J gene TRBJ2-1; 10 bases fit TRBD2. CDR1 and CDR2 from the germline V gene are SGHNT and YYREEE (reference sequence). The CDR3 sequence is 18 residues long. Trimming cost V 2 bases and J 7 bases; bases outside gene matches: 15. Here the CDR3 reads CASSLSGGLAGVVNEQFF. CDR3 nucleotide sequence: TGTGCCAGCAGCTTATCCGGAGGCCTAGCGGGAGTGGTGAATGAGCAGTTCTTC.

CDR3 in DNA: TGTGCCAGTACCCCCAGCCGGGACAGGGGAGGGGGAGCTTTCTTT. Residues: CASTPSRDRGGGAFF. This chain joins TRBV19 and TRBJ1-1; 10 nucleotides agree with TRBD1. Germline CDR1 and CDR2: LNHDA and SQIVND (reference sequence). V lost 7 bases to trimming and J lost 10 bases; unmatched junction nucleotides: 15. This CDR3 is 15 amino acids long.

The chain uses TRBV5-4 and TRBJ2-1, with 8 bases identical to TRBD2. The CDR3 spans 19 residues. Trimming at V came to 4 bases and at J to 0 bases, leaving 15 bases not matched to a gene. Germline-derived CDR1 and CDR2 are SGHNT and YYREEE (reference sequence). The CDR3 loop reads CASSNVASGLLSSYNEQFF. DNA for the CDR3: TGTGCCAGCAGCAATGTGGCTAGCGGGCTGTTGAGCTCCTACAATGAGCAGTTCTTC.

The chain links TRBV11-2 to TRBJ1-1; D unresolved. Germline V gene data show CDR1 as SGHAT and CDR2 as FQNNGV. The length of the CDR3 is 13 residues. Trimming took off 5 bases at V and 6 bases at J, with 13 bases between the two ends. The CDR3 protein is CASSPRAEAEAFF. As DNA, the CDR3 is TGTGCCAGCAGCCCAAGGGCAGAGGCTGAAGCTTTCTTT.

The chain recombines TRBV5-1 with TRBJ1-6; the D gene is possibly TRBD1 (5 bases). The CDR3 loop spans 14 amino acids. From germline, CDR1 is SGHRS and CDR2 YFSETQ. V was shortened by 4 bases and J by 7 bases, with 12 bases between the two germline ends. CDR3 coding DNA: TGCGCCAGCAGCGCCTCAGGGCCAAATTCACCCCTCCACTTT. Protein sequence: CASSASGPNSPLHF.

This chain joins TRBV28 and TRBJ2-5, with D uncertain. The DNA end favors TRBJ2-7, so the J call may be wrong. From germline, CDR1 is MDHEN and CDR2 SYDVKM. There are 13 residues in the CDR3. The CDR3 here is CASISDTSYEQYF. CDR3 nucleotides: TGTGCCAGCATCTCTGACACCTCCTACGAGCAGTACTTC.

This chain's CDR3 is CASRVDRGIGEQYF. CDR3 DNA sequence: TGTGCCAGCAGGGTCGACAGGGGCATTGGCGAGCAGTACTTC. The chain carries TRBV5-4 and TRBJ2-7, with 8 bases identical to TRBD1. The CDR3 has 14 residues. The junction had 10 bases not matched to a gene; V was cut back by 5 bases and J by 6 bases. Germline V lookup: CDR1 SGHNT, CDR2 YYREEE (reference sequence).

V gene TRBV7-9 combines with J gene TRBJ2-3; D is perhaps TRBD1 (6 bases). The CDR3 sequence is 15 residues long. Looked up from germline, CDR1 is SEHNR and CDR2 is FQNEAQ (reference sequence). V was shortened by 5 bases and J by 1 base, with 13 bases between the two germline ends. In DNA, the CDR3 is TGTGCCAGCAGCCAGGCAGGGGTCGGCACAGATACGCAGTATTTT. Protein product: CASSQAGVGTDTQYF.

V and J are TRBV19 and TRBJ1-1; D unclear. V dropped 8 bases and J dropped 5 bases, with 21 bases sitting between them. From germline, CDR1 is LNHDA and CDR2 SQIVND (reference sequence). The CDR3 spans 15 residues. Written as DNA, the CDR3 is TGTGCCAGTCAACGGTGGGGAAATAGGCCTACTGAAGCTTTCTTT. This codes for CASQRWGNRPTEAFF. Full variable domain (remainder filled in from reference TRBV19 and TRBJ1-1): DGGITQSPKYLFRKEGQNVTLSCEQNLNHDAMYWYRQDPGQGLRLIYYSQIVNDFQKGDIAEGYSVSREKKESFPLTVTSAQKNPTAFYLCASQRWGNRPTEAFFGQGTRLTVV.

The V gene is TRBV6-1, the J gene TRBJ2-1; D remains ambiguous. Germline V gene sequence: CDR1 MNHNS, CDR2 SASEGT. V was cut by 3 bases and J by 0 bases, with 9 bases left in between. The CDR3 totals 15 residues. The CDR3 loop reads CASSDNHRSYNEQFF. CDR3 bases: TGTGCCAGCAGTGATAATCACCGCTCCTACAATGAGCAGTTCTTC.

V usage is TRBV9 and J usage is TRBJ2-2; D is unresolved. Germline assignment: CDR1 SGDLS and CDR2 YYNGEE. The CDR3 extends over 13 amino acids. Trimming took 1 base from V and 6 from J, leaving 7 bases between them. Here the CDR3 DNA reads TGTGCCAGCAGCGTAATCGAGGCCGGGGAGCTGTTTTTT. Translation gives CASSVIEAGELFF. The whole variable domain, filled in from reference TRBV9 and TRBJ2-2, reads DSGVTQTPKHLITATGQRVTLRCSPRSGDLSVYWYQQSLDQGLQFLIQYYNGEERAKGNILERFSAQQFPDLHSELNLSSLELGDSALYFCASSVIEAGELFFGEGSRLTVL.

The rearrangement links TRBV18 to TRBJ2-1; 7 positions match TRBD2. The CDR3 runs to 13 residues. With 11 bases clipped from V and 6 bases from J, the junction kept 10 bases outside the gene matches. CDR1 is KGHSH, CDR2 LQKENI, per germline. The CDR3 nucleotides are TGTGCCGGGAGGGAACCCGACTTCAATGAGCAGTTCTTC. This translates into CAGREPDFNEQFF.

The V call is TRBV19, the J call TRBJ1-4; D gene unclear. V was shortened by 5 bases and J by 12 bases, with 22 bases between the two germline ends. CDR1 and CDR2 (germline): LNHDA, SQIVND (reference sequence). This CDR3 region has 15 residues. The CDR3 nucleotides are TGTGCCAGTAGTGCCAGGCAAGCGGGGATGGTAGAACTGTTTTTT. It yields the protein CASSARQAGMVELFF.